These 8 T cell receptor beta chains were sequenced from one sample in a study of cytomegalovirus exposure and HLA in healthy donors. Libraries were prepared by immunoSEQ multiplex PCR; TCRdb keeps only in-frame clonotypes and omits some of them. The sample lists a few hundred thousand clones, approximately 90% occurring once. Sequences were obtained from PBMCs. The origin of the receptors is a woman between 18 and 29 years old in good health and CMV-seronegative.

This clone has just one count. The chain couples TRBV6-5 to TRBJ2-1; 8 bases agree with TRBD2. J lost 10 bases, V lost 5 bases, and 13 bases had no gene match. The CDR3 loop spans 15 amino acids. Germline V gene sequence: CDR1 MNHEY, CDR2 SVGAGI. CDR3 loop: CASSMLAGTAGEQFF. Written as DNA, the CDR3 is TGTGCCAGCAGTATGCTAGCGGGTACCGCAGGGGAGCAGTTCTTC.

The V and J genes are TRBV5-4 and TRBJ2-7; no definite D call. Germline V gene sequence: CDR1 SGHNT, CDR2 YYREEE (reference sequence). V gave up 0 bases and J gave up 6 bases, with 16 bases separating them. The CDR3 totals 15 residues. The CDR3 is CASSLEVATIREQYF. The CDR3 coding sequence is TGTGCCAGCAGCTTGGAGGTTGCCACTATACGCGAGCAGTACTTC.

V gene TRBV19 combines with J gene TRBJ2-5; D is possibly TRBD2 (5 bases). Germline-derived CDR1 and CDR2 are LNHDA and SQIVND (reference sequence). CDR3 length equals 15 residues. V lost 4 bases and J lost 1, with 13 bases in between. CDR3 region: CASSKLGGIQETQYF. DNA for the CDR3: TGTGCCAGTAGTAAGCTTGGAGGTATCCAAGAGACCCAGTACTTC.

The J gene is TRBJ1-1, the V gene TRBV5-1, with a tentative D call TRBD1 (5 bases). The germline gives CDR1 SGHRS, CDR2 YFSETQ. The CDR3 is made up of 12 amino acids. The ends were cut back, 3 bases at V and 6 bases at J, with 9 bases in the middle. The CDR3 DNA is TGCGCCAGCAGCTGGAGGGGTGCTGAAGCTTTCTTT. Translation gives CASSWRGAEAFF.

The J gene is TRBJ2-7, the V gene TRBV18; D gene unclear. V dropped 2 bases and J dropped 2 bases, with 7 bases sitting between them. Per germline, CDR1 KGHSH and CDR2 LQKENI. This CDR3 comprises 13 residues. Here the CDR3 reads CASSPMRTYEQYF. CDR3 bases: TGTGCCAGCTCACCAATGCGGACCTACGAGCAGTACTTC.

This clone was seen a single time. The chain combines TRBV18 with TRBJ2-1; no clear D gene. Between the trimmed V and J ends, which lost 6 bases and 9 bases, there was a span of 15 bases. The CDR3 contains 13 residues. The V gene's germline CDR1 is KGHSH and CDR2 LQKENI. The CDR3 spells CASSQSLTGEQFF. CDR3 DNA sequence: TGTGCCAGCTCCCAGAGCCTGACGGGTGAGCAGTTCTTC.

In its sample, this clone was seen a few times. The chain has TRBV2 and TRBJ2-7; possible D gene TRBD1, 5 bases. CDR3 size: 12 residues. The V end was cut by 4 bases, the J end by 2 bases, with 6 bases between. Germline loops: CDR1 SNHLY, CDR2 FYNNEI. CDR3 loop: CASSGQTYEQYF. In DNA form, the CDR3 reads TGTGCCAGCAGTGGACAGACCTACGAGCAGTACTTC.

This rearrangement joins TRBV4-1 to TRBJ1-1; D is ambiguous. CDR3 length: 12 residues. V was cut by 2 bases and J by 6 bases, with 7 bases left in between. Per germline, CDR1 MGHRA and CDR2 YSYEKL. As DNA, the CDR3 is TGCGCCAGCAGCCAACCCCTTGCTGAAGCTTTCTTT. Translating it yields CASSQPLAEAFF.